The rows below give T cell receptor beta chains drawn from one sample of a study of OX40 agonist ivuxolimab in advanced cancers. Profiled with immunoSEQ multiplex PCR; TCRdb holds only in-frame clones, not every one. The repertoire holds tens of thousands of clones, with around 83% as singletons. The input for sequencing was CD4+ or CD8+ T cells sorted from blood, taken in a trial of the OX40 agonist ivuxolimab. Receptors were obtained from an adult with an advanced solid tumor such as melanoma, head and neck, liver or kidney cancer. CDR3s include the opening cysteine and the closing phenylalanine or tryptophan. Each record gives: D gene, CDR3 length, V gene, clone size, J gene, CDR3 protein, CDR3 DNA. The D gene is left open where the match is weak. Clone size appears in some rows only: once, few, many, or a class for an expanded clone.

>.|13|TRBV27|few|TRBJ2-5
CASRAGNQETQYF
TGTGCCAGTAGGGCGGGTAACCAAGAGACCCAGTACTTC
>TRBD1|14|TRBV18|.|TRBJ1-3
CASSPTGGKDTIYF
TGTGCCAGCTCACCGACAGGGGGCAAGGACACCATATATTTT
>.|13|TRBV6-5|.|TRBJ1-2
CASSHTGNYGHTF
TGTGCCAGCAGCCACACAGGAAACTATGGCCACACCTTC
>.|14|TRBV27|.|TRBJ1-2
CASSLIQGGYGYTF
TGTGCCAGCAGTTTAATCCAGGGAGGCTATGGCTACACCTTC
>.|14|TRBV5-1|.|TRBJ2-3
CASSARALGDTQYF
TGCGCCAGCAGCGCCCGGGCCCTTGGAGATACGCAGTATTTT
>.|16|TRBV5-4|.|TRBJ2-1
CASSLVPTSSYNEQFF
TGTGCCAGCAGCTTGGTCCCGACTAGCTCCTACAATGAGCAGTTCTTC
>.|12|TRBV5-1|.|TRBJ2-7
CASGGTSYEQYF
TGCGCCAGCGGAGGGACCTCCTACGAGCAGTACTTC
>.|12|TRBV19|.|TRBJ1-2
CATQTGNYGYTF
TGTGCCACACAAACAGGGAACTATGGCTACACCTTC
>.|13|TRBV25-1|.|TRBJ1-4
CASSVQGGEKLFF
TGTGCCAGCAGTGTACAGGGAGGAGAAAAACTGTTTTTT
>.|15|TRBV5-6|.|TRBJ1-1
CASSPWITLNTEAFF
TGTGCCAGCAGCCCCTGGATCACCCTGAACACTGAAGCTTTCTTT
>.|14|TRBV6-5|.|TRBJ1-4
CASSQGTDNEKLFF
TGTGCCAGCAGTCAGGGGACCGATAATGAAAAACTGTTTTTT
>.|17|TRBV11-3|.|TRBJ1-5
CASSPLVGLLSNQPQHF
TGTGCCAGCAGCCCCCTAGTGGGACTGCTAAGCAATCAGCCCCAGCATTTT
>.|13|TRBV4-1|few|TRBJ2-1
CASSHKGQNEQFF
TGCGCCAGCAGCCACAAAGGGCAAAATGAGCAGTTCTTC
>TRBD1|15|TRBV18|.|TRBJ2-5
CASSPGTGSQETQYF
TGTGCCAGCTCACCGGGGACAGGCTCCCAAGAGACCCAGTACTTC
>.|12|TRBV7-9|.|TRBJ2-3
CASSLHSDTQYF
TGTGCCAGCAGCCTACACTCAGATACGCAGTATTTT
>TRBD1|12|TRBV19|.|TRBJ2-7
CASSDRGYEQYF
TGTGCCAGCAGCGACAGGGGCTACGAGCAGTACTTC
>.|13|TRBV6-1|.|TRBJ1-5
CASSDPGYQPQHF
TGTGCCAGCAGTGACCCAGGGTACCAGCCCCAGCATTTT
>.|14|TRBV2|.|TRBJ2-5
CASSRVGVRETQYF
TGTGCCAGCAGCCGCGTGGGTGTGCGGGAGACCCAGTACTTC
>TRBD1|14|TRBV28|few|TRBJ2-7
CASSLRQGRYEQYF
TGTGCCAGCAGTCTACGACAGGGCCGATACGAGCAGTACTTC
>TRBD2|13|TRBV5-1|.|TRBJ2-3
CASSREGGDTQYF
TGCGCCAGCAGCCGGGAGGGTGGAGATACGCAGTATTTT
>TRBD1|14|TRBV19|.|TRBJ1-5
CASSRDRAVQPQHF
TGTGCCAGTAGTCGGGACAGGGCCGTTCAGCCCCAGCATTTT
>TRBD1|16|TRBV11-2|.|TRBJ1-2
CASSRQTGQANYGYTF
TGTGCCAGCAGCCGACAGACAGGGCAAGCTAACTATGGCTACACCTTC